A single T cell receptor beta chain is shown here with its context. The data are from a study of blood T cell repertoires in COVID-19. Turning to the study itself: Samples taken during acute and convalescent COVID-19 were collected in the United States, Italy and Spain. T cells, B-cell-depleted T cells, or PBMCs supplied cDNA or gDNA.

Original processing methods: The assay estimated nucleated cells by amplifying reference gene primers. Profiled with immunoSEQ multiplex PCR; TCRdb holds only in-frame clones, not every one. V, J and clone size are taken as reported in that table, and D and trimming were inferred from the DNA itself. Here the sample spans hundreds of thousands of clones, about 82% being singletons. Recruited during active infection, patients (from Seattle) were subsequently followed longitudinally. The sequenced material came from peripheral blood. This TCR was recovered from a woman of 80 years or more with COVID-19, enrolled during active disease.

The CDR3 sequence: CASSVIATSGGGDTQYF. Here the CDR3 DNA reads TGTGCCAGTAGTGTAATCGCGACTAGCGGGGGGGGAGATACGCAGTATTTT. The rearrangement links TRBV19 to TRBJ2-3; TRBD2 agrees at 14 bases. CDR1 is LNHDA and CDR2 is SQIVND in the germline V gene (reference sequence). V dropped 5 bases and J dropped 5; count of bases not matched to a gene: 9. This CDR3 has 17 amino acids.